This paragraph covers one T cell receptor beta chain sequence. These data are taken from a study of blood T cell repertoires in COVID-19. Across the whole study: Whether acute or convalescent, the COVID-19 samples came from the United States, Italy and Spain. T cells, B-cell-depleted T cells, or PBMCs provided the cDNA or gDNA that served as material.

The method was immunoSEQ multiplex PCR; TCRdb's version includes in-frame clones alone and lacks a portion of them. The sample has about 83,000 clones, about 86% seen once. The germline gives CDR1 SGHAT, CDR2 FQNNGV. The CDR3 length is 12 residues. V was shortened by 5 bases and J by 2 bases, with 6 bases between the two germline ends. The V gene is TRBV11-2, the J gene TRBJ1-2, with D perhaps TRBD1 (5 bases). Sequenced input: peripheral blood. The receptor was isolated from a woman aged 80 or older in a cohort sampled during active or convalescent COVID-19. CDR3 nucleotides: TGTGCCAGCAGCACAGGAAACTATGGCTACACCTTC. It yields the protein CASSTGNYGYTF.